These T cell receptor beta chains were read from a single sample in a study of T-cell reconstitution after alpha-beta-depleted transplantation in children. TCRdb redid the calling of the PCR reads with MiXCR, one entry per CDR3 protein. The table includes around 240,000 distinct CDR3 sequences, approximately 8.9% detected once. The source was PBMCs, mostly from graft donor cells, collected 180 days after TCRalphabeta/CD19-depleted stem cell transplant. The receptor source for this set is a male patient aged 10 to 17 who had a stem cell transplant for acute lymphoblastic leukemia, so the T cells may come from the graft donor. Each CDR3 is given with its conserved first and last residue. The order of the fields is D gene, V gene, J gene, clone size, CDR3 DNA, CDR3 protein. The D gene is left open where the match is weak. Part of the rows lack a size; the others show once, few, many or a class for expanded clones.

-	TRBV18	TRBJ2-7	many	TGTGCCAGCTCACCTACCGCAGTCCCGAGCTCCTACGAGCAGTACTTC	CASSPTAVPSSYEQYF
TRBD2	TRBV15	TRBJ2-4	many	TGTGCCACCAGCGCGCCACTAGCGGGGGGCCTGTGGGCCAAAAACATTCAGTACTTC	CATSAPLAGGLWAKNIQYF
TRBD1	TRBV11-2	TRBJ1-2	many	TGTGCCAGCAGCCCTCGGGACAGGGGGCACTATGGCTACACCTTC	CASSPRDRGHYGYTF
-	TRBV20-1	TRBJ2-2	many	TGCAGTGTACCAGAGGGGGGCACCGGGGAGCTGTTTTTT	CSVPEGGTGELFF
-	TRBV24-1	TRBJ2-1	many	TGTGCCACCAGTGACCCTTGGACAGAGCAGTTCTTC	CATSDPWTEQFF
-	TRBV7-8	TRBJ1-1	many	TGTGCCAGCAGCTTAGGGGGGCGGGCCACTGAAGCTTTCTTT	CASSLGGRATEAFF
TRBD1	TRBV3-1	TRBJ1-2	many	TGTGCCAGCAGCCAATATACAGGGGGCCCTATCAGCTACACCTTC	CASSQYTGGPISYTF
TRBD1	TRBV7-2	TRBJ2-3	many	TGTGCCAGCAGCTTAGAGGGGGCCTCTAGCACAGATACGCAGTATTTT	CASSLEGASSTDTQYF
-	TRBV7-3	TRBJ1-1	many	TGTGCCAGCAGCTTAACCATGAACACTGAAGCTTTCTTT	CASSLTMNTEAFF
-	TRBV7-9	TRBJ1-1	many	TGTGCCAGCAGCCCTGCTGAGGGCAGGGTAAGCGTAGCTTTCTTT	CASSPAEGRVSVAFF
-	TRBV24-1	TRBJ1-2	many	TGTGCCACCAGTGATCCGCCCGGACGGGAACCCTATGGCTACACCTTC	CATSDPPGREPYGYTF
-	TRBV19	TRBJ1-5	many	TGTGCCAGTAGTATTTCGGGGTTCAGCAATCAGCCCCAGCATTTT	CASSISGFSNQPQHF
TRBD2	TRBV4-2	TRBJ2-2	many	TGTGCCAGCAGCCTGTTAGCGGGAGATCACACCGGGGAGCTGTTTTTT	CASSLLAGDHTGELFF
-	TRBV7-2	TRBJ2-3	many	TGTGCCAGCAGCTACGTAGCGACTAGCACAGATACGCAGTATTTT	CASSYVATSTDTQYF
-	TRBV6-5	TRBJ1-2	many	TGTGCCAGCAGTTACTCGGGTGGGAGTGTAGTTCATGGCTACACCTTC	CASSYSGGSVVHGYTF
-	TRBV6-5	TRBJ1-2	many	TGTGCCAGCAGTTACTCCGCGGCAGGGCTTGGCTACACCTTC	CASSYSAAGLGYTF
TRBD1	TRBV3-1	TRBJ1-5	many	TGTGCCAGCAGCCTGGCCGCGACAGGGCAGCCCCAGCATTTT	CASSLAATGQPQHF
-	TRBV29-1	TRBJ2-7	many	TGCAGCGTCCTTGACAGATTCTACGAGCAGTACTTC	CSVLDRFYEQYF
-	TRBV12-3/TRBV12-4	TRBJ1-2	many	TGTGCCAGCAGTTTAAACCCCTGGGAAGGCTACACCTTC	CASSLNPWEGYTF
-	TRBV9	TRBJ1-5	many	TGTGCCAGCAGCGTTCGGGCCCTCTCCCGGATTCAGCCCCAGCATTTT	CASSVRALSRIQPQHF
-	TRBV28	TRBJ1-2	many	TGTGCCAGCAGTTTAATGGGGGCAGATGGCTACACCTTC	CASSLMGADGYTF
-	TRBV7-3	TRBJ2-5	many	TGTGCCAGCAGCTTAACCCGATCTGAGACCCAGTACTTC	CASSLTRSETQYF
-	TRBV10-2	TRBJ1-5	many	TGCGCCAGCAGTGGGGCGTGGGGCAGGGTTAGCAATCAGCCCCAGCATTTT	CASSGAWGRVSNQPQHF
-	TRBV28	TRBJ1-3	-	TGTGCCAGCAGCCCCATTCCCAACAGGGTTGGAAACACCATATATTTT	CASSPIPNRVGNTIYF
-	TRBV19	TRBJ2-5	many	TGTGCCAGTAGGTCGTCGGGTCTCGGCGAGACCCAGTACTTC	CASRSSGLGETQYF
-	TRBV6-2/TRBV6-3	TRBJ2-3	-	TGTGCCAGCAGTTACGTGGTTTCCCCTAGCACAGATACGCAGTATTTT	CASSYVVSPSTDTQYF
-	TRBV7-9	TRBJ2-1	many	TGTGCCAGCAGGGGACCCGGGACACCGTACAATGAGCAGTTCTTC	CASRGPGTPYNEQFF
TRBD2	TRBV19	TRBJ2-1	many	TGTGCCAGTAGTTCAAGCGGGGCGCCCAATGAGCAGTTCTTC	CASSSSGAPNEQFF
-	TRBV20-1	TRBJ1-2	few	TGCAGTGCTCCCGGGGCCTCGGAATATGGCTACACCTTC	CSAPGASEYGYTF
-	TRBV27	TRBJ2-1	-	TGTGCCAGCAGCGACGGGGGCTCCTACAATGAGCAGTTCTTC	CASSDGGSYNEQFF
TRBD2	TRBV20-1	TRBJ2-7	few	TGCTGTGCTAGAGATCCGCGGGGACTAGCGGGAAGCGAGCAGTACTTC	CCARDPRGLAGSEQYF
-	TRBV7-2	TRBJ1-5	-	TGTGCCAGCAGCTTACTGGGGGGCCAGAATAGCAATCAGCCCCAGCATTTT	CASSLLGGQNSNQPQHF
-	TRBV5-1	TRBJ2-5	many	TGCGCCAGCAGCTGGAGGACGGGAGAGGGGCAAGAGACCCAGTACTTC	CASSWRTGEGQETQYF
TRBD2	TRBV7-9	TRBJ2-3	many	TGTGCCAGCAGCCCGCGGCGGGGGAGTAGCACAGATACGCAGTATTTT	CASSPRRGSSTDTQYF
TRBD2	TRBV5-1	TRBJ2-3	-	TGCGCCAGCAGCTTCTGGACTAGCGGGAGGTCCACAGATACGCAGTATTTT	CASSFWTSGRSTDTQYF
TRBD1	TRBV29-1	TRBJ1-2	many	TGCAGCGGTGGGACAGGGGACTCGGGCTACACCTTC	CSGGTGDSGYTF
TRBD1	TRBV19	TRBJ1-5	many	TGTGCCAGTAGTATAGGGAACAGGGGGCTGCATCAGCCCCAGCATTTT	CASSIGNRGLHQPQHF
-	TRBV12-3/TRBV12-4	TRBJ1-2	many	TGTGCCAGCAGTTTAGCAGGACACTCGAAGAACTATGGCTACACCTTC	CASSLAGHSKNYGYTF
TRBD2	TRBV6-2/TRBV6-3	TRBJ2-7	many	TGTGCCAGCAGACCTGGGACACTAGTAGCGGGATTCTCCTACGAGCAGTACTTC	CASRPGTLVAGFSYEQYF
TRBD2	TRBV4-3	TRBJ2-1	many	TGCGCCAGCAGCCAAGATCATACTAGCGGGAGCTCCTACAATGAGCAGTTCTTC	CASSQDHTSGSSYNEQFF
TRBD2	TRBV4-3	TRBJ2-7	many	TGCGCCAGCAGCCAGGCTAGCGGGGCCTACGAGCAGTACTTC	CASSQASGAYEQYF
-	TRBV6-5	TRBJ2-2	-	TGTGCCAGCAGTTACACGATTCAGACGGAGGGAACCGGGGAGCTGTTTTTT	CASSYTIQTEGTGELFF
-	TRBV18	TRBJ1-6	few	TGTGCCAGCTCACCAGTGCAGGGCTCGAATTCACCCCTCCACTTT	CASSPVQGSNSPLHF
-	TRBV2	TRBJ2-1	-	TGTGCCAGCAGTGAAGCGGAAGTAGCCTCCCCGTTCTTC	CASSEAEVASPFF
-	TRBV5-6	TRBJ1-6	many	TGTGCCAGCAGCTTTTGGATCATGGATTCACCCCTCCACTTT	CASSFWIMDSPLHF
TRBD2	TRBV7-6	TRBJ2-5	once	TGTGCCAGCAGCTACGGGGCTAGCGGAGTACAAGAGACCCAGTACTTC	CASSYGASGVQETQYF
-	TRBV5-4	TRBJ2-3	many	TGTGCCAGCAGCTTGGGGGGGGTCCGGGGTCATACGCAGTATTTT	CASSLGGVRGHTQYF
TRBD2	TRBV2	TRBJ2-3	few	TGTGCCGTGATTCGGGGAGCGGGAGACCTAGATACGCAGTATTTT	CAVIRGAGDLDTQYF
-	TRBV19	TRBJ1-4	many	TGTGCCAGTAGCCAGGAGATTCGAGCAACTAATGAAAAACTGTTTTTT	CASSQEIRATNEKLFF